The 32 T cell receptor beta chains reported below all come from one sample, sequenced in a study of blood T cells in healthy people across ages. Using a J-beta primer mix together with a sample-barcoded 5' primer, a second PCR was run for roughly 7 to 12 cycles. A single record per CDR3 protein comes from TCRdb applying MiXCR to the 5' RACE reads. This table has approximately 850,000 distinct CDR3 sequences, more than 45% appearing once. Material: blood. All receptors come from a young man in good health.

This chain uses TRBV20-1 with TRBJ2-7, with D possibly being TRBD1 (6 bases). Germline V gene data show CDR1 as DFQATT and CDR2 as SNEGSKA (reference sequence). V gave up 5 bases and J gave up 4 bases, with 15 bases separating them. This CDR3 region has 13 residues. The CDR3 here is CSAWDAQGYEQYF. The CDR3 DNA is TGCAGTGCTTGGGACGCCCAGGGGTACGAGCAGTACTTC.

This clonotype was counted between two and nine times. The rearrangement links TRBV20-1 to TRBJ2-5, with TRBD2 as a possible D gene (5 bases). This CDR3 contains 12 residues. V was cut by 4 bases and J by 2 bases, with 8 bases left in between. Germline V gene sequence: CDR1 DFQATT, CDR2 SNEGSKA (reference sequence). This CDR3 reads CSAIPGQETQYF. CDR3 sequence (DNA): TGCAGTGCTATTCCGGGACAAGAGACCCAGTACTTC.

The chain uses TRBV29-1 and TRBJ1-4; unclear D gene. The CDR3 runs to 11 residues. Germline assignment: CDR1 SQVTM and CDR2 ANQGSEA. V lost 7 bases, J lost 4 bases, and 7 bases lay in between. CDR3 region: CSGEDNEKLFF. CDR3 nucleotide sequence: TGCAGCGGCGAGGATAATGAAAAACTGTTTTTT.

The chain is built from TRBV4-1 and TRBJ2-3, with 7 bases that match TRBD1. This CDR3 contains 17 residues. Looked up from germline, CDR1 is MGHRA and CDR2 is YSYEKL. V trimming: 4 bases; J trimming: 1 base; junction bases outside the gene matches: 11. CDR3 amino acids: CASSPKSPGQGTDTQYF. The CDR3 DNA reads TGCGCCAGCAGCCCCAAAAGTCCCGGACAGGGCACAGATACGCAGTATTTT.

This clonotype was seen a handful of times. This rearrangement joins TRBV6-5 to TRBJ2-7, with D unclear. With 2 bases removed from V and 4 bases from J, the gap between germline ends came to 15 bases. Germline assignment: CDR1 MNHEY and CDR2 SVGAGI. CDR3 length: 15 residues. The CDR3 bases are TGTGCCAGCAGTTACGGCAAGGGAAGAGCTTACGAGCAGTACTTC. It is translated as CASSYGKGRAYEQYF.

This chain connects TRBV29-1 to TRBJ1-2, with no clear D. V was trimmed by 4 bases and J by 0 bases, leaving 12 bases between them. This CDR3 contains 14 residues. Germline CDR1 and CDR2: SQVTM and ANQGSEA. CDR3 residues: CSVGIDLANYGYTF. The CDR3 nucleotides are TGCAGCGTTGGAATAGACTTAGCTAACTATGGCTACACCTTC.

CDR3 sequence: CSATTGYDVSNIQYF. The CDR3 region has the DNA TGCAGTGCTACCACCGGATATGATGTGTCAAACATTCAGTACTTC. The chain combines TRBV20-1 with TRBJ2-4; D gene uncertain. The V and J ends lost 4 bases and 6 bases respectively, with 19 bases between them. The CDR3 consists of 15 residues. The germline V gene has CDR1 DFQATT and CDR2 SNEGSKA (reference sequence).

The chain links TRBV6-6 to TRBJ2-4, with D perhaps TRBD1 (6 bases). The end of the DNA is better explained by TRBJ2-7, so the J call may be wrong. The CDR3 runs to 17 residues. Germline V lookup: CDR1 MNHNY, CDR2 SVGAGI (reference sequence). The DNA for the CDR3 is TGTGCCAGCAGTTACTCCTCCCAGGACAGCTTTACCTACGAGCAGTACTTC. This codes for CASSYSSQDSFTYEQYF.

The chain's CDR3 is CASSELGARQETQYF. The CDR3 bases are TGTGCCAGCAGTGAATTGGGGGCGAGGCAAGAGACCCAGTACTTC. The chain combines TRBV25-1 with TRBJ2-5; perhaps TRBD1 as D (6 bases). Germline assignment: CDR1 MGHDK and CDR2 SYGVNS. V dropped 1 base and J dropped 2 bases, with 11 bases sitting between them. The CDR3 sequence is 15 residues long. Drawing the rest from reference TRBV25-1 and TRBJ2-5, the complete variable domain is EADIYQTPRYLVIGTGKKITLECSQTMGHDKMYWYQQDPGMELHLIHYSYGVNSTEKGDLSSESTVSRIRTEHFPLTLESARPSHTSQYLCASSELGARQETQYFGPGTRLLVL.

The J gene is TRBJ2-1, the V gene TRBV20-1; D unclear. The V gene lost 3 bases and the J gene lost 7 bases, with 10 bases spanning the gap. The CDR3 length is 12 residues. Germline assignment: CDR1 DFQATT and CDR2 SNEGSKA (reference sequence). CDR3 protein: CSASSRWNEQFF. CDR3 coding DNA: TGCAGTGCTAGTTCCAGGTGGAATGAGCAGTTCTTC.

This clonotype was seen ten or more times. The chain joins TRBV20-1 to TRBJ2-1, with 10 bases aligning to TRBD1. Germline V gives CDR1 DFQATT, CDR2 SNEGSKA (reference sequence). The CDR3 contains 13 residues. J gave up 9 bases and V 6 bases, and 8 bases lay outside the gene matches. The CDR3 sequence is CSATGTGVAEQFF. Here the CDR3 DNA reads TGCAGTGCGACCGGGACAGGGGTGGCTGAGCAGTTCTTC.

V is TRBV20-1 and J is TRBJ1-2; 8 bases agree with TRBD1. The germline V gene encodes CDR1 DFQATT and CDR2 SNEGSKA (reference sequence). With V trimmed by 3 bases and J by 8 bases, 5 bases remained unmatched. The CDR3 runs 12 residues. CDR3 sequence: CSASGQGVGYTF. The DNA of the CDR3 is TGCAGTGCTAGCGGACAGGGCGTGGGCTACACCTTC.

In its sample, this clonotype was seen once. The genes are TRBV20-1 and TRBJ2-5; D not certain. V was trimmed by 1 base and J by 3 bases, leaving 9 bases between them. From germline, CDR1 is DFQATT and CDR2 SNEGSKA (reference sequence). This CDR3 has 13 amino acids. The CDR3 DNA reads TGCAGTGCTAGAGGCCGCTGGAAAGAGACCCAGTACTTC. Translating it yields CSARGRWKETQYF.

The J gene is TRBJ2-1, the V gene TRBV29-1; 8 nucleotides match TRBD2. The CDR3 is 12 residues long. V lost 6 bases and J lost 9; bases outside the gene matches: 7. Germline V gene sequence: CDR1 SQVTM, CDR2 ANQGSEA. CDR3 nucleotides: TGCAGCGTGGAGGGACTAGGTTTTGAGCAGTTCTTC. Translating gives CSVEGLGFEQFF.

This chain joins TRBV29-1 and TRBJ1-5; perhaps TRBD1 as D (5 bases). The germline gives CDR1 SQVTM, CDR2 ANQGSEA. The V and J ends lost 7 bases and 6 bases respectively, with 16 bases between them. This CDR3 spans 13 amino acids. The CDR3 nucleotides are TGCAGCGCAAGAGGATCAGGGAGTCAGCCCCAGCATTTT. Translating it yields CSARGSGSQPQHF.

This clonotype occurred once. This rearrangement joins TRBV28 to TRBJ2-4, with TRBD2 matching 12 bases. The J call is uncertain, as TRBJ2-7 better fits the DNA end. Germline lookup yields CDR1 MDHEN and CDR2 SYDVKM. The CDR3 extends over 19 amino acids. The CDR3 sequence is CASPPPTITSGRTSYEQYF. The DNA for the CDR3 is TGTGCCAGCCCTCCGCCGACGATCACTAGCGGGAGGACTTCTTACGAGCAGTACTTC.

The rearrangement uses TRBV11-3 and TRBJ2-6; weak D call: TRBD1 (6 bases). CDR1 is SGHNT and CDR2 is YENEEA in the germline V gene. The V gene lost 4 bases and the J gene lost 4 bases, with 11 bases spanning the gap. This CDR3 has 15 amino acids. CDR3 bases: TGTGCCAGCAGCTCCTCAGGGGTCGGGGCCAACGTCCTGACTTTC. Translation gives CASSSSGVGANVLTF.

The chain couples TRBV2 to TRBJ2-4, with unresolved D. TRBJ2-5 matches the DNA end more closely, so the J call is doubtful. The CDR3 runs to 14 residues. Germline CDR1 is SNHLY and CDR2 is FYNNEI. CDR3 coding DNA: TGTGCCAGCAGTGAAGGGTGGCCTGGGGAGACCCAGTACTTC. This encodes CASSEGWPGETQYF.

This clonotype was detected once. The chain combines TRBV4-1 with TRBJ1-4; D perhaps matches TRBD1 (6 bases). V lost 0 bases and J 7 bases, leaving 12 bases between the germline ends. This CDR3 contains 15 residues. CDR1 is MGHRA, CDR2 YSYEKL, per germline. This CDR3 is CASSQESFRGEKLFF. The CDR3 DNA follows: TGCGCCAGCAGCCAAGAAAGTTTCAGGGGTGAAAAACTGTTTTTT.

V and J are TRBV29-1 and TRBJ1-2; D is perhaps TRBD1 (5 bases). Deletions cut 7 bases from V and 8 bases from J, with 29 bases between. The CDR3 consists of 16 residues. Germline V gene data show CDR1 as SQVTM and CDR2 as ANQGSEA. CDR3 in amino acids: CSALLTVGDEGRGYTF. As DNA, the CDR3 is TGCAGCGCCCTGCTAACCGTCGGGGATGAGGGGCGCGGCTACACCTTC.

The V gene is TRBV28, the J gene TRBJ2-2; TRBD2 matches at 13 bases. Trimming took 4 bases from V and 4 from J; bases not matched to a gene: 15. Germline lookup yields CDR1 MDHEN and CDR2 SYDVKM. CDR3 length equals 20 residues. The CDR3 region has the DNA TGTGCCAGCAGTTCCCCGTGGGGGGAGGGACTAGCGGGAATCACCGGGGAGCTGTTTTTT. Its translation: CASSSPWGEGLAGITGELFF.

This clonotype was observed a few times. CDR3 in DNA: TGCAGTGCTAGAGATGCAGGGTTAACCTACGAGCAGTACTTC. As protein: CSARDAGLTYEQYF. V and J are TRBV20-1 and TRBJ2-7, with D perhaps TRBD1 (5 bases). CDR1 is DFQATT and CDR2 is SNEGSKA in the germline V gene (reference sequence). The germline V and J ends were trimmed by 0 bases and 2 bases, with 11 bases remaining between them. The CDR3 extends over 14 amino acids.

This clonotype was observed a handful of times. In DNA form, the CDR3 reads TGTGCCAGCAGTTTACGTCGTCCAGATACGCAGTATTTT. This codes for CASSLRRPDTQYF. This chain links TRBV28 with TRBJ2-3, with D unclear. Germline CDR1 is MDHEN and CDR2 is SYDVKM. The CDR3 extends over 13 amino acids. V lost 2 bases, J lost 4 bases, and 7 bases lay in between. The full variable domain, with the rest looked up from reference TRBV28 and TRBJ2-3, is DVKVTQSSRYLVKRTGEKVFLECVQDMDHENMFWYRQDPGLGLRLIYFSYDVKMKEKGDIPEGYSVSREKKERFSLILESASTNQTSMYLCASSLRRPDTQYFGPGTRLTVL.

This clonotype was counted only a few times. This chain uses TRBV11-2 with TRBJ2-5, with D hard to call. V gave up 5 bases and J gave up 5 bases, with 15 bases separating them. CDR1 and CDR2 (germline): SGHAT, FQNNGV. The CDR3 consists of 14 residues. The CDR3 DNA reads as TGTGCCAGCAGCAGAGAGTTTGGTATGGAGACCCAGTACTTC. Translated, it gives CASSREFGMETQYF.

The chain carries TRBV4-3 and TRBJ1-1; a weak D match, TRBD1 (5 bases). CDR3 length: 19 amino acids. From germline, CDR1 is LGHNA and CDR2 YSLEER. Trimming left V 4 bases short and J 1 base short, with 25 bases between. CDR3 sequence (DNA): TGCGCCAGCAGCCGGGATGGGGGGATGATGGGACGAGAGAACACTGAAGCTTTCTTT. Protein product: CASSRDGGMMGRENTEAFF.

The gene calls are TRBV20-1 and TRBJ2-1; 13 bases align to TRBD2. The CDR3 runs 14 residues. Germline V CDR1 and CDR2: DFQATT, SNEGSKA (reference sequence). J gave up 10 bases and V 2 bases, and 5 bases lay outside the gene matches. CDR3 in amino acids: CSARTSGRALEQFF. The DNA for the CDR3 is TGCAGTGCTAGAACTAGCGGGAGGGCCCTGGAGCAGTTCTTC.

The chain links TRBV24-1 to TRBJ1-2, with unresolved D. The CDR3 consists of 12 residues. The V and J ends lost 6 bases and 5 bases respectively, with 9 bases between them. Germline V lookup: CDR1 KGHDR, CDR2 SFDVKD. Written as DNA, the CDR3 is TGTGCCACCAGTAGTGGGGATTATGGCTACACCTTC. Protein sequence: CATSSGDYGYTF.

The J gene is TRBJ1-5, the V gene TRBV12-3 or TRBV12-4, with D uncertain. V gave up 6 bases and J gave up 5 bases, with 8 bases separating them. This CDR3 is 12 amino acids long. The CDR3 loop is CASSINHQPQHF. In nucleotides, the CDR3 is TGTGCCAGCAGCATTAATCATCAGCCCCAGCATTTT.

The chain carries TRBV4-3 and TRBJ2-1; 7 nucleotides agree with TRBD2. Germline V gene lookup returns CDR1 LGHNA and CDR2 YSLEER. This CDR3 comprises 16 residues. V shed 0 bases and J 2 bases; nucleotides not matched to a gene: 4. For the CDR3, the DNA is TGCGCCAGCAGCCAAGAAGGAGGGAGGGCCTACAATGAGCAGTTCTTC. Its protein is CASSQEGGRAYNEQFF.

The chain carries TRBV9 and TRBJ2-7; possibly TRBD1 for D (6 bases). V was shortened by 0 bases and J by 2 bases, with 12 bases between the two germline ends. CDR3 length equals 15 residues. CDR1 is SGDLS and CDR2 is YYNGEE in the germline V gene. The CDR3 DNA sequence: TGTGCCAGCAGCGTAGGCTCGGACAGCACCTACGAGCAGTACTTC. Translated: CASSVGSDSTYEQYF.

The rearrangement uses TRBV9 and TRBJ2-1; D is possibly TRBD1 or TRBD2 (6 bases each). Germline V gene lookup returns CDR1 SGDLS and CDR2 YYNGEE. The CDR3 contains 14 residues. V lost 4 bases to trimming and J lost 6 bases, with 14 bases between them. For the CDR3, the DNA is TGTGCCAGCAGCAAGGGGGGCTCTGGCAATGAGCAGTTCTTC. Translation gives CASSKGGSGNEQFF.

This clonotype was counted between two and nine times. V gene TRBV7-9 combines with J gene TRBJ2-1; D may match TRBD1 or TRBD2 (5 bases each). This CDR3 has 15 amino acids. Trimming shortened V by 5 bases and J by 3 bases, and 14 bases separated the two germline ends. From germline, CDR1 is SEHNR and CDR2 FQNEAQ (reference sequence). The CDR3, as DNA: TGTGCCAGCAGCGCCCGGGACCTAAACTACAATGAGCAGTTCTTC. Amino acids: CASSARDLNYNEQFF.